The 18 T cell receptor beta chains reported below all come from one sample, sequenced in a study of blood T cell repertoires in COVID-19. Repertoires were generated with immunoSEQ multiplex PCR, while TCRdb's copy carries only in-frame clones and drops some. The sample records about 190,000 clones, approximately 84% being singletons. Sequenced input: PBMCs or T cells enriched from blood (not recorded which). All receptors come from a woman in her twenties or thirties who had recovered from COVID-19.

V and J are TRBV9 and TRBJ2-2, with D possibly being TRBD1 (5 bases). Trimming shortened V by 0 bases and J by 8 bases, and 17 bases separated the two germline ends. The CDR3 extends over 16 amino acids. The germline gives CDR1 SGDLS, CDR2 YYNGEE. CDR3 protein: CASSVVAQVRPGELFF. CDR3 nucleotides: TGTGCCAGCAGCGTAGTGGCACAGGTGAGACCGGGGGAGCTGTTTTTT.

The chain uses TRBV19 and TRBJ1-2; TRBD1 aligns across 7 bases. This CDR3 comprises 14 residues. CDR1 and CDR2 from the germline V gene are LNHDA and SQIVND (reference sequence). Trimming removed 9 bases from V and 7 bases from J; junction bases left unmatched: 14. CDR3: CASQRRGSSSGYTF. Here the CDR3 DNA reads TGTGCCAGCCAGCGCAGGGGGAGTTCAAGTGGCTACACCTTC.

This sequence joins TRBV7-6 and TRBJ1-4; tentatively, D is TRBD1 (6 bases). With 0 bases removed from V and 7 bases from J, the gap between germline ends came to 15 bases. The V gene's germline CDR1 is SGHVS and CDR2 FNYEAQ. The CDR3 extends over 16 amino acids. Here the CDR3 reads CASSLAGAGVIEKLFF. The CDR3 coding sequence is TGTGCCAGCAGCTTAGCGGGGGCAGGGGTTATTGAAAAACTGTTTTTT.

The rearrangement uses TRBV4-2 and TRBJ2-1; TRBD1 might be the D (5 bases). Looked up from germline, CDR1 is LGHNA and CDR2 is YNFKEQ. This CDR3 contains 12 residues. V was clipped by 1 base and J by 9 bases, with 7 bases between them. CDR3 coding DNA: TGTGCCAGCAGCCAAGTAACAGGTGAGCAGTTCTTC. It translates to CASSQVTGEQFF.

This clone was observed once. V and J are TRBV9 and TRBJ1-2; unclear D gene. CDR1 and CDR2 from the germline V gene are SGDLS and YYNGEE. This CDR3 contains 14 residues. V was shortened by 3 bases and J by 5 bases, with 14 bases between the two germline ends. Here the CDR3 reads CASSEDTRAYGYTF. DNA for the CDR3: TGTGCCAGCAGCGAAGACACCCGTGCGTATGGCTACACCTTC. The full variable domain, rest sourced from reference TRBV9 and TRBJ1-2, is DSGVTQTPKHLITATGQRVTLRCSPRSGDLSVYWYQQSLDQGLQFLIQYYNGEERAKGNILERFSAQQFPDLHSELNLSSLELGDSALYFCASSEDTRAYGYTFGSGTRLTVV.

The gene calls are TRBV9 and TRBJ1-6; TRBD1 aligns across 7 bases. CDR1 is SGDLS, CDR2 YYNGEE, per germline. The CDR3 covers 14 residues. Trimming removed 4 bases from V and 7 bases from J; junction bases left unmatched: 5. CDR3 loop: CASSLTGMNSPLHF. CDR3 DNA sequence: TGTGCCAGCAGCTTGACAGGGATGAATTCACCCCTCCACTTT. Supplemented by reference TRBV9 and TRBJ1-6, the full variable domain reads DSGVTQTPKHLITATGQRVTLRCSPRSGDLSVYWYQQSLDQGLQFLIQYYNGEERAKGNILERFSAQQFPDLHSELNLSSLELGDSALYFCASSLTGMNSPLHFGNGTRLTVT.

This clone was counted once. The CDR3 region is CSASGEGTSGSQETQYF. The CDR3 DNA follows: TGCAGTGCTAGTGGGGAAGGGACTAGCGGGAGTCAAGAGACCCAGTACTTC. The J gene is TRBJ2-5, the V gene TRBV20-1; 14 bases match TRBD2. With 3 bases clipped from V and 2 bases from J, the junction kept 8 bases outside the gene matches. The CDR3 is 17 residues long. In germline, CDR1 is DFQATT, CDR2 SNEGSKA (reference sequence).

The J gene is TRBJ1-5, the V gene TRBV28, with D maybe TRBD1 (5 bases). The CDR3 totals 14 residues. V gave up 5 bases and J gave up 6 bases, with 14 bases separating them. The germline V gene has CDR1 MDHEN and CDR2 SYDVKM. The CDR3 bases are TGTGCCAGCAGTCCCCGGCAGGGCAGTCAGCCCCAGCATTTT. Residues: CASSPRQGSQPQHF.

The rearrangement uses TRBV11-3 and TRBJ2-5, with TRBD1 identical over 8 bases. Germline trimming cut 2 bases from V and 7 bases from J; bases unmatched to any gene: 6. The germline V gene has CDR1 SGHNT and CDR2 YENEEA. The CDR3 has 14 residues. CDR3 coding DNA: TGTGCCAGCAGCTTATCAAGGGGGACAGGGACCCAGTACTTC. Translated: CASSLSRGTGTQYF.

For the CDR3, the DNA is TGTGCCAGCAGCTTGTGGGGGGCCGGGGAGCTGTTTTTT. Translation: CASSLWGAGELFF. The chain joins TRBV5-6 to TRBJ2-2; D may be TRBD2 (6 bases). Germline CDR1 SGHDT, CDR2 YYEEEE. Deletions cut 1 base from V and 6 bases from J, with 7 bases between. This CDR3 spans 13 amino acids.

The chain carries TRBV5-5 and TRBJ2-1, with 8 positions matching TRBD1. The CDR3 contains 15 residues. Trimming took 4 bases from V and 6 from J; bases not matched to a gene: 9. Germline V lookup: CDR1 SGHKS, CDR2 YYEKEE (reference sequence). CDR3 bases: TGTGCCAGCAGCATTACAGGGGGAGCGGGCAATGAGCAGTTCTTC. Protein: CASSITGGAGNEQFF. Full variable domain (remainder filled in from reference TRBV5-5 and TRBJ2-1): DAGVTQSPTHLIKTRGQQVTLRCSPISGHKSVSWYQQVLGQGPQFIFQYYEKEERGRGNFPDRFSARQFPNYSSELNVNALLLGDSALYLCASSITGGAGNEQFFGPGTRLTVL.

The chain is built from TRBV5-5 and TRBJ2-7, with a possible D match to TRBD2 (5 bases). V lost 4 bases, J lost 6 bases, and 11 bases lay in between. The CDR3 runs to 12 residues. Germline CDR1 SGHKS, CDR2 YYEKEE (reference sequence). DNA of the CDR3: TGTGCCAGCAGCCCGGCGGGTCCCGAGCAGTACGTC. It codes for CASSPAGPEQYV.

The gene calls are TRBV5-5 and TRBJ2-1; 10 positions match TRBD1. In germline, CDR1 is SGHKS, CDR2 YYEKEE (reference sequence). With 0 bases clipped from V and 10 bases from J, the junction kept 10 bases outside the gene matches. The CDR3 contains 16 residues. The CDR3 loop reads CASSLVEGTGVGEQFF. In DNA form, the CDR3 reads TGTGCCAGCAGCTTGGTGGAGGGGACAGGGGTGGGCGAGCAGTTCTTC.

This CDR3 is CASSSESYTSGAGNEQFF. DNA of the CDR3: TGTGCCAGCAGCTCAGAATCATACACTAGCGGAGCGGGGAATGAGCAGTTCTTC. The chain is built from TRBV7-2 and TRBJ2-1, with 8 bases aligning to TRBD2. This CDR3 is built from 18 residues. Germline V gene lookup returns CDR1 SGHTA and CDR2 FQGNSA. The junction had 18 bases not matched to a gene; V was cut back by 4 bases and J by 7 bases.

The J gene is TRBJ1-5, the V gene TRBV2; D unresolved. The V gene lost 1 base and the J gene lost 4 bases, with 11 bases spanning the gap. The germline gives CDR1 SNHLY, CDR2 FYNNEI. CDR3 length: 15 residues. The CDR3 sequence: CASSEDTAGNQPQHF. For the CDR3, the DNA is TGTGCCAGCAGTGAAGATACAGCGGGTAATCAGCCCCAGCATTTT.

The chain's CDR3 is CASSSQTSGGLYEQYV. The CDR3 DNA reads TGTGCCAGCAGTTCTCAGACTAGCGGGGGCCTCTACGAGCAGTACGTC. The chain is built from TRBV28 and TRBJ2-7; 12 positions match TRBD2. There are 16 residues in the CDR3. CDR1 is MDHEN, CDR2 SYDVKM, per germline. V was clipped by 4 bases and J by 3 bases; unmatched bases: 7.

This clone was seen at least ten times. The CDR3 DNA is TGTGCCAGCAGCTTCCTCCTACAGGGGAATATGGGTTCACCCCTCCACTTT. It codes for CASSFLLQGNMGSPLHF. The chain carries TRBV7-9 and TRBJ1-6, with 7 bases fitting TRBD1. V gave up 3 bases and J gave up 9 bases; unmatched junction bases: 14. This CDR3 is 17 amino acids long. From germline, CDR1 is SEHNR and CDR2 FQNEAQ (reference sequence).

The genes are TRBV9 and TRBJ1-2; D is uncertain. CDR1 and CDR2 (germline): SGDLS, YYNGEE. Between the trimmed V and J ends, which lost 3 bases and 4 bases, there was a span of 13 bases. This CDR3 contains 14 residues. The CDR3 protein is CASSAVGEGYGYTF. The DNA of the CDR3 is TGTGCCAGCAGCGCCGTCGGGGAGGGCTATGGCTACACCTTC.